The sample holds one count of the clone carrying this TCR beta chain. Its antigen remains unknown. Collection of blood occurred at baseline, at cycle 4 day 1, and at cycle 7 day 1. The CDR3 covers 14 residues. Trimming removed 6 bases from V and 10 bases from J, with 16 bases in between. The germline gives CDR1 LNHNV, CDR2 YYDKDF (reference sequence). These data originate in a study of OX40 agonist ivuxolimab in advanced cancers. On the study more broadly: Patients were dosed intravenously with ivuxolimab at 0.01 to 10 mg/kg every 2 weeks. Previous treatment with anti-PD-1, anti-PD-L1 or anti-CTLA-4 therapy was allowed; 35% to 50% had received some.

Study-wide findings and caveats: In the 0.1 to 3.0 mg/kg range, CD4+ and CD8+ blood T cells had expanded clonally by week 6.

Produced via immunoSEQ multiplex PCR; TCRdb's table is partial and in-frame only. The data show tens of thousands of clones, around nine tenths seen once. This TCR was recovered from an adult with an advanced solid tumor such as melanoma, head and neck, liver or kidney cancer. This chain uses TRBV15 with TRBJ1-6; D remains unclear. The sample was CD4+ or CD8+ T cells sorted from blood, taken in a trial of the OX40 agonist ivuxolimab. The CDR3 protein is CATSLGAASSPLHF. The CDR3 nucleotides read TGTGCCACCAGTCTGGGAGCTGCAAGCTCACCCCTCCACTTT.